Each of the 25 T cell receptor beta chains below was sequenced from the same sample in a study of cytomegalovirus exposure and HLA in healthy donors. 60 Vbeta and 13 Jbeta primers were used in PCR. Profiled with immunoSEQ multiplex PCR; TCRdb holds only in-frame clones, not every one. Among over 95,000 clones listed, about three quarters were seen once. The sequencing input was PBMCs. The source of these receptors is a woman aged 35 to 49 in good health and CMV-seropositive.

The rearrangement links TRBV5-1 to TRBJ2-1; 10 bases match TRBD2. Germline loops: CDR1 SGHRS, CDR2 YFSETQ. This CDR3 spans 16 amino acids. The V and J ends lost 0 bases and 5 bases, in that order; junction bases with no gene match: 5. CDR3 residues: CASSLVPAGGNNEQFF. CDR3 sequence (DNA): TGCGCCAGCAGCTTGGTTCCAGCGGGGGGGAACAATGAGCAGTTCTTC.

This rearrangement joins TRBV27 to TRBJ1-2; 10 nucleotides line up with TRBD1. CDR1 is MNHEY and CDR2 is SMNVEV in the germline V gene (reference sequence). Trimming removed 2 bases from V and 5 bases from J; junction bases left unmatched: 5. CDR3 length: 15 amino acids. The CDR3 here is CASSLDRGRLYGYTF. CDR3 nucleotides: TGTGCCAGCAGTTTAGACAGGGGGCGTTTGTATGGCTACACCTTC.

This chain connects TRBV5-1 to TRBJ2-1; possible D gene TRBD2, 6 bases. The germline V gene has CDR1 SGHRS and CDR2 YFSETQ. The CDR3 extends over 15 amino acids. Trimming stripped 3 bases from V and 0 bases from J, with 10 bases between. CDR3 sequence (DNA): TGCGCCAGCAGCTCCGGGGGATACTCCTACAATGAGCAGTTCTTC. Translating gives CASSSGGYSYNEQFF.

This clone was counted between two and nine times. The chain employs TRBV7-8 and TRBJ2-3, with D unresolved. The CDR3 covers 15 residues. Trimming pared 3 bases from V and 0 bases from J, leaving 10 bases between. Germline V gene data show CDR1 as SGHVS and CDR2 as FQNEAQ. CDR3 residues: CASSLRQVSTDTQYF. CDR3 DNA sequence: TGTGCCAGCAGCTTGAGGCAAGTCAGCACAGATACGCAGTATTTT.

The chain carries TRBV7-8 and TRBJ1-1; D is possibly TRBD1 (5 bases). V dropped 6 bases and J dropped 2 bases, with 10 bases sitting between them. From germline, CDR1 is SGHVS and CDR2 FQNEAQ. This CDR3 has 13 amino acids. The CDR3 DNA is TGTGCCAGCAGTTCTCAGGGTAACACTGAAGCTTTCTTT. Protein: CASSSQGNTEAFF.

V is TRBV5-1 and J is TRBJ2-7; weak D call: TRBD2 (6 bases). Per germline, CDR1 SGHRS and CDR2 YFSETQ. Trimming cost V 2 bases and J 2 bases, with 14 bases left between them. The CDR3 contains 15 residues. The CDR3 sequence is CASSFGGTGAYEQYF. In DNA, the CDR3 is TGCGCCAGCAGCTTCGGCGGGACTGGGGCCTACGAGCAGTACTTC.

The chain couples TRBV14 to TRBJ2-3; TRBD2 matches 11 bases. Germline V gene lookup returns CDR1 SGHDN and CDR2 FVKESK. The CDR3 is 14 amino acids. The junction had 7 bases not matched to a gene; V was cut back by 4 bases and J by 10 bases. The CDR3 loop reads CASSPGVAGGPQYF. Here the CDR3 DNA reads TGTGCCAGCAGCCCCGGGGTAGCGGGGGGGCCGCAGTATTTT.

Only a few counts were recorded for this clone. The chain couples TRBV6-1 to TRBJ1-1; D possibly corresponds to TRBD1 (6 bases). The CDR3 is made up of 15 amino acids. V was pared by 0 bases and J by 10 bases, with 18 bases between. Germline V lookup: CDR1 MNHNS, CDR2 SASEGT. The CDR3 DNA reads as TGTGCCAGCAGTGAAGCCTCTAAGAAGGGAGGGGGAGCTTTCTTT. This codes for CASSEASKKGGGAFF.

This clone was counted a few times. This chain uses TRBV9 with TRBJ2-7; 8 bases line up with TRBD2. This CDR3 has 13 residues. Looked up from germline, CDR1 is SGDLS and CDR2 is YYNGEE. V shed 3 bases, J shed 7 bases, and the junction held 6 bases outside the gene matches. As DNA, the CDR3 is TGTGCCAGCAGCGCCTTCCCGGGGGGGGAGCAGTACTTC. It is translated as CASSAFPGGEQYF.

J is TRBJ2-3 and V is TRBV30, with a tentative D call TRBD2 (5 bases). This CDR3 has 16 residues. Per germline, CDR1 GTSNPN and CDR2 SVGIG (reference sequence). Trimming stripped 0 bases from V and 0 bases from J, with 13 bases between. For the CDR3, the DNA is TGTGCCTGGAGTGTAAAGGGAGTAGATAGCACAGATACGCAGTATTTT. Its translation is CAWSVKGVDSTDTQYF.

The chain carries TRBV6-1 and TRBJ2-2; D is undetermined. This CDR3 region has 15 residues. Trimming took 4 bases from V and 1 from J, leaving 10 bases between them. CDR1 MNHNS and CDR2 SASEGT come from the germline V gene. The CDR3 sequence: CASSGARMNTGELFF. CDR3 DNA: TGTGCCAGCAGTGGGGCCCGCATGAACACCGGGGAGCTGTTTTTT.

This chain connects TRBV27 to TRBJ1-2; the D is unclear. Germline CDR1 is MNHEY and CDR2 is SMNVEV (reference sequence). V lost 9 bases to trimming and J lost 7 bases, with 21 bases between them. The CDR3 length is 14 residues. The CDR3 spells CASGRPGSGVGYTF. The CDR3 region has the DNA TGTGCCAGTGGCCGGCCTGGGAGCGGGGTTGGCTACACCTTC.

This clone has a handful of counts. The rearrangement uses TRBV25-1 and TRBJ2-6, with 9 bases aligning to TRBD1. This CDR3 is 14 amino acids long. Germline lookup yields CDR1 MGHDK and CDR2 SYGVNS. J was trimmed by 16 bases and V by 3 bases; bases with no gene match: 10. Written as DNA, the CDR3 is TGTGCCAGCAGTGATTCCGGGACAGGGAACCCTCTGACTTTC. It encodes CASSDSGTGNPLTF.

A few counts support this clone. The genes are TRBV4-1 and TRBJ2-1; TRBD1 matches at 8 bases. V gave up 1 base and J gave up 2 bases; unmatched junction bases: 4. The CDR3 spans 16 residues. The germline CDR1 and CDR2 sequences are MGHRA and YSYEKL. CDR3 amino acids: CASSQGNRGAYNEQFF. The CDR3 DNA follows: TGCGCCAGCAGCCAAGGAAACAGGGGGGCCTACAATGAGCAGTTCTTC.

The chain joins TRBV4-1 to TRBJ1-2; the D is unclear. V dropped 4 bases and J dropped 6 bases, with 12 bases sitting between them. There are 13 residues in the CDR3. Germline loops: CDR1 MGHRA, CDR2 YSYEKL. CDR3 DNA sequence: TGCGCCAGCAGCCGAGACGGGTCGCATGGCTACACCTTC. Amino acids: CASSRDGSHGYTF.

The chain employs TRBV2 and TRBJ1-3, with D possibly TRBD1 on 6 matching bases. Germline V gene lookup returns CDR1 SNHLY and CDR2 FYNNEI. CDR3 size: 14 residues. The V end lost 7 bases, the J end lost 2 bases, and 12 bases lay between the germline ends. The DNA for the CDR3 is TGTGCCAGCAAAGCACAGGGAACTGGAAACACCATATATTTT. It specifies CASKAQGTGNTIYF.

The chain carries TRBV5-1 and TRBJ2-5; 13 nucleotides agree with TRBD2. CDR1 is SGHRS, CDR2 YFSETQ, per germline. J lost 5 bases, V lost 4 bases, and 17 bases had no gene match. The CDR3 totals 19 residues. The CDR3 region has the DNA TGCGCCAGCAGCACCGGAGGCCCCACTAGCGGGGGGGCGGAGGAGACCCAGTACTTC. Its protein is CASSTGGPTSGGAEETQYF.

The V and J genes are TRBV6-5 and TRBJ1-5; the D gene is possibly TRBD1 (5 bases). This CDR3 comprises 15 residues. Trimming removed 4 bases from V and 4 bases from J, with 14 bases in between. Germline V CDR1 and CDR2: MNHEY, SVGAGI. CDR3 coding DNA: TGTGCCAGCAGTTTAGGGGCTGGGAAGAATCAGCCCCAGCATTTT. Its protein product is CASSLGAGKNQPQHF.

The gene calls are TRBV6-6 and TRBJ2-7; TRBD2 agrees at 9 bases. Losses at the gene ends were 6 bases for V and 3 bases for J; bases not matched to a gene: 6. This CDR3 contains 14 residues. CDR1 is MNHNY and CDR2 is SVGAGI in the germline V gene (reference sequence). The CDR3 loop is CASRPGLAVYEQYF. As DNA, the CDR3 is TGTGCCAGCAGACCGGGACTAGCTGTCTACGAGCAGTACTTC.

The chain joins TRBV9 to TRBJ2-3; 7 positions agree with TRBD2. Unmatched junction bases numbered 3, after V lost 0 bases and J lost 5 bases. The CDR3 loop spans 14 amino acids. The germline CDR1 and CDR2 sequences are SGDLS and YYNGEE. The CDR3 region is CASSVAAGEDTQYF. For the CDR3, the DNA is TGTGCCAGCAGCGTAGCGGCGGGGGAAGATACGCAGTATTTT.

This clone was found once. The chain recombines TRBV30 with TRBJ1-3; D is uncertain. Per the germline V gene, CDR1 is GTSNPN and CDR2 is SVGIG (reference sequence). This CDR3 has 14 residues. Trimming cost V 3 bases and J 0 bases, with 9 bases left between them. This CDR3 is CAWSFEVSGNTIYF. The DNA for the CDR3 is TGTGCCTGGAGCTTCGAGGTCTCTGGAAACACCATATATTTT.

The rearrangement uses TRBV6-5 and TRBJ1-6; 7 nucleotides line up with TRBD1. The length of the CDR3 is 15 residues. Germline V CDR1 and CDR2: MNHEY, SVGAGI. The J segment lost 9 bases and the V segment lost 7 bases, leaving 12 bases of the junction unmatched. The CDR3 loop is CASTPGQFLRSPLHF. DNA of the CDR3: TGTGCCAGCACCCCGGGACAGTTCCTTCGTTCACCCCTCCACTTT.

V and J are TRBV4-1 and TRBJ1-2; TRBD1 is a possible D gene (5 bases). V lost 7 bases, J lost 5 bases, and 14 bases lay in between. Germline-derived CDR1 and CDR2 are MGHRA and YSYEKL. The CDR3 spans 13 residues. CDR3 nucleotide sequence: TGCGCCAGCACCTTTCAGGGAAGATATGGCTACACCTTC. Translated: CASTFQGRYGYTF.

The chain combines TRBV7-8 with TRBJ1-1, with 8 positions matching TRBD1. Germline loops: CDR1 SGHVS, CDR2 FQNEAQ. The CDR3 loop spans 14 amino acids. The CDR3, as DNA: TGTGTCGCCACAACAGGACAGGGGAACACTGAAGCTTTCTTT. Its protein is CVATTGQGNTEAFF.

The chain has TRBV19 and TRBJ2-5, with D maybe TRBD2 (6 bases). The length of the CDR3 is 14 residues. Trimming shortened V by 1 base and J by 5 bases, and 11 bases separated the two germline ends. Germline CDR1 and CDR2: LNHDA and SQIVND (reference sequence). The CDR3 region has the DNA TGTGCCAGTAGTATAGGACTAGTGAGTGAGACCCAGTACTTC. It codes for CASSIGLVSETQYF.